These 19 T cell receptor beta chains came from one sample sequenced in a study of T cell responses to AZD1222 COVID-19 vaccine. Clones were sequenced by immunoSEQ multiplex PCR, and TCRdb holds only the in-frame ones, with some missing. This sample has roughly 200,000 clones; 91% occur once, and the top ten carry approximately 1.8%. Specimen: peripheral blood, collected 28 days after the second AZD1222 dose. These receptors all stem from an adult who received the AZD1222 COVID-19 vaccine.

This clone was observed a single time. The genes are TRBV2 and TRBJ2-7, with 9 bases matching TRBD1. J was trimmed by 2 bases and V by 4 bases; bases with no gene match: 6. CDR3 length equals 15 residues. Germline loops: CDR1 SNHLY, CDR2 FYNNEI. The CDR3: CASSARGTGPYEQYF. The CDR3 coding sequence is TGTGCCAGCAGTGCCAGGGGGACAGGGCCCTACGAGCAGTACTTC.

The chain links TRBV10-2 to TRBJ1-4; D is unclear. The CDR3 covers 15 residues. Germline CDR1 reads WSHSY; CDR2 reads SAAADI. Trimming removed 0 bases from V and 4 bases from J, with 9 bases in between. DNA of the CDR3: TGCGCCAGCAGTGAGTCAAGGGTGAATAATGAAAAACTGTTTTTT. Its translation: CASSESRVNNEKLFF.

The chain combines TRBV7-2 with TRBJ2-7, with 9 bases identical to TRBD1. The CDR3 is 13 amino acids. Trimming at V came to 4 bases and at J to 6 bases, leaving 4 bases not matched to a gene. The germline CDR1 and CDR2 sequences are SGHTA and FQGNSA. DNA of the CDR3: TGTGCCAGCAGCTCGGACAGGGGTTCCGAGCAGTACTTC. Translated: CASSSDRGSEQYF.

V gene TRBV11-2 combines with J gene TRBJ2-3; D uncertain. The CDR3 covers 12 residues. V lost 5 bases and J lost 2, with 5 bases in between. The germline gives CDR1 SGHAT, CDR2 FQNNGV. This CDR3 is CASSLFTDTQYF. The CDR3 bases are TGTGCCAGCAGCCTCTTCACAGATACGCAGTATTTT.

The V call is TRBV18, the J call TRBJ2-3; D is unclear. The germline CDR1 and CDR2 sequences are KGHSH and LQKENI. Trimming pared 2 bases from V and 2 bases from J, leaving 8 bases between. CDR3 length equals 14 residues. The CDR3 loop is CASSPKGFTDTQYF. DNA for the CDR3: TGTGCCAGCTCACCAAAGGGATTCACAGATACGCAGTATTTT.

The V and J genes are TRBV18 and TRBJ2-7, with D possibly being TRBD2 (6 bases). The CDR3 extends over 12 amino acids. Between the trimmed V and J ends, which lost 4 bases and 6 bases, there was a span of 10 bases. CDR1 and CDR2 from the germline V gene are KGHSH and LQKENI. CDR3 nucleotide sequence: TGTGCCAGCTCACTCGGGACTCGCGAGCAGTACTTC. Translation gives CASSLGTREQYF.

In this sample, this clone turned up once. The gene calls are TRBV19 and TRBJ2-7; 11 positions agree with TRBD1. V lost 5 bases to trimming and J lost 6 bases; unmatched junction nucleotides: 9. The CDR3 totals 15 residues. CDR1 and CDR2 (germline): LNHDA, SQIVND (reference sequence). The CDR3: CASSPRTGGPLEQYF. DNA of the CDR3: TGTGCCAGTAGTCCCCGGACAGGGGGCCCCCTCGAGCAGTACTTC.

The count of this clone is one. The chain links TRBV5-8 to TRBJ1-5, with D tentatively TRBD1 (5 bases). The CDR3 length is 17 residues. V was trimmed by 4 bases and J by 1 base, leaving 18 bases between them. CDR1 is SGHTS, CDR2 YDEGEE, per germline. CDR3 in amino acids: CASSPLSGIRSNQPQHF. As DNA, the CDR3 is TGTGCCAGCAGCCCTCTTTCAGGGATAAGGAGCAATCAGCCCCAGCATTTT.

The rearrangement links TRBV11-1 to TRBJ1-1; the D gene is possibly TRBD1 (6 bases). This CDR3 contains 14 residues. Germline CDR1 SGHAT, CDR2 FQDESV (reference sequence). The V end was cut by 4 bases, the J end by 2 bases, with 11 bases between. CDR3 residues: CASSSGTFNTEAFF. The CDR3 DNA sequence: TGTGCCAGCAGCTCTGGGACATTTAACACTGAAGCTTTCTTT.

The chain uses TRBV27 and TRBJ2-1; D not resolved. Trimming removed 5 bases at V and 0 bases at J, with 8 bases between. CDR3 length: 14 amino acids. Germline CDR1 reads MNHEY; CDR2 reads SMNVEV (reference sequence). The chain's CDR3 is CASSDDSSYNEQFF. The CDR3, as DNA: TGTGCCAGCAGTGACGATAGCTCCTACAATGAGCAGTTCTTC.

The CDR3: CASSYSNTLSNQPQHF. The CDR3 nucleotides read TGTGCCAGCAGTTACTCAAACACTCTAAGCAATCAGCCCCAGCATTTT. This sequence joins TRBV6-5 and TRBJ1-5; D is unclear. The V end lost 0 bases, the J end lost 1 base, and 10 bases lay between the germline ends. Germline CDR1 reads MNHEY; CDR2 reads SVGAGI. This CDR3 region has 16 residues.

The V gene is TRBV27, the J gene TRBJ2-3; 10 nucleotides line up with TRBD1. Germline CDR1 reads MNHEY; CDR2 reads SMNVEV (reference sequence). The V segment lost 1 base and the J segment 2 bases; nucleotides outside the gene matches: 9. The CDR3 length is 18 residues. The CDR3 protein is CASSLLIPGQGTTDTQYF. CDR3 coding DNA: TGTGCCAGCAGTTTATTAATACCGGGACAGGGGACCACAGATACGCAGTATTTT.

The genes are TRBV3-1 (or the pseudogene TRBV3-2) and TRBJ1-1, with a weak D call TRBD1 (5 bases). V was pared by 3 bases and J by 4 bases, with 18 bases between. Germline V gene sequence: CDR1 LGHDT, CDR2 YNNKEL (reference sequence). This CDR3 has 16 amino acids. This CDR3 is CASSHSPGPRGTEAFF. The CDR3 DNA reads TGTGCCAGCAGCCATTCCCCGGGGCCCCGGGGCACTGAAGCTTTCTTT.

The J gene is TRBJ1-1, the V gene TRBV18, with 8 bases matching TRBD1. There are 15 residues in the CDR3. Germline values: CDR1 KGHSH, CDR2 LQKENI. V was pared by 3 bases and J by 1 base, with 4 bases of the junction left unmatched. CDR3 coding DNA: TGTGCCAGCTCACCGCTGGACAGGGAGAACACTGAAGCTTTCTTT. As protein: CASSPLDRENTEAFF.

This chain links TRBV7-9 with TRBJ1-1; the D gene is possibly TRBD1 (5 bases). Trimming stripped 5 bases from V and 5 bases from J, with 12 bases between. The CDR3 has 13 amino acids. Per the germline V gene, CDR1 is SEHNR and CDR2 is FQNEAQ (reference sequence). Here the CDR3 reads CASSAWDGTEAFF. CDR3 DNA: TGTGCCAGCAGCGCGTGGGACGGTACTGAAGCTTTCTTT.

The chain links TRBV6-5 to TRBJ2-1, with TRBD2 as a possible D gene (7 bases). The germline V gene encodes CDR1 MNHEY and CDR2 SVGAGI. V gave up 6 bases and J gave up 4 bases, with 16 bases separating them. The CDR3 contains 15 residues. CDR3 DNA sequence: TGTGCCAGCAGCGGAGGCGGGGGCCCGTACAATGAGCAGTTCTTC. As protein: CASSGGGGPYNEQFF.

J is TRBJ2-1 and V is TRBV19; 10 nucleotides agree with TRBD2. V lost 5 bases and J lost 8; bases outside the gene matches: 12. The CDR3 contains 16 residues. CDR1 is LNHDA, CDR2 SQIVND, per germline (reference sequence). The CDR3 DNA reads as TGTGCCAGTAGTCCGACGCCTAGCGGGAGTAGGGATGAGCAGTTCTTC. It is translated as CASSPTPSGSRDEQFF.

The chain recombines TRBV5-1 with TRBJ2-7; D is uncertain. Trimming took 0 bases from V and 7 from J, leaving 14 bases between them. The CDR3 contains 14 residues. Germline assignment: CDR1 SGHRS and CDR2 YFSETQ. Written as DNA, the CDR3 is TGCGCCAGCAGCTTGGAACCCGTTTCGCGTGAGCAGTACTTC. It yields the protein CASSLEPVSREQYF.

CDR3 nucleotides: TGTGCCAGCAGCGAGAGCTTGAGCTCCTACAATGAGCAGTTCTTC. It translates to CASSESLSSYNEQFF. The genes are TRBV11-2 and TRBJ2-1; D remains ambiguous. CDR3 length: 15 amino acids. The germline V and J ends were trimmed by 5 bases and 0 bases, with 11 bases remaining between them. Germline V gene sequence: CDR1 SGHAT, CDR2 FQNNGV.